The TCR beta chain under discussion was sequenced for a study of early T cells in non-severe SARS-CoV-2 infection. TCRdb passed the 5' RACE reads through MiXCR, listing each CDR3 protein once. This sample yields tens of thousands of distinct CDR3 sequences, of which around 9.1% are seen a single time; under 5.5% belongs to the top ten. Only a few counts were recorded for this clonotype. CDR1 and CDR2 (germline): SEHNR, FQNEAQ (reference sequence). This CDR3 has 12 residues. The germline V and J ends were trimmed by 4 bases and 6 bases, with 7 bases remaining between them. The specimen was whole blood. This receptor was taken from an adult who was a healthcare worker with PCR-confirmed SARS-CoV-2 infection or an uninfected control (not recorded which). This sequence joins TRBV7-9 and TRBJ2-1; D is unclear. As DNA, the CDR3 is TGTGCCAGCAGCTCGGAGATCAATGAGCAGTTCTTC. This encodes CASSSEINEQFF.